The 29 T cell receptor beta chains listed next were all sequenced from one sample in a study of OX40 agonist ivuxolimab in advanced cancers. Profiled with immunoSEQ multiplex PCR; TCRdb holds only in-frame clones, not every one. The top ten clones hold 1.5% to 2% of a sample with over 30,000 clones, about four fifths of them seen once. Sequencing used CD4+ or CD8+ T cells sorted from blood, obtained in a trial of the OX40 agonist ivuxolimab. The receptors were sampled from an adult with an advanced solid tumor such as melanoma, head and neck, liver or kidney cancer.

The chain combines TRBV5-6 with TRBJ2-7; D is undetermined. CDR1 is SGHDT and CDR2 is YYEEEE in the germline V gene. Trimming removed 2 bases at V and 4 bases at J, with 1 base between. This CDR3 has 10 residues. The CDR3 here is CASSLYEQYF. CDR3 coding DNA: TGTGCCAGCAGCTTATACGAGCAGTACTTC.

This sequence joins TRBV29-1 and TRBJ2-3, with TRBD2 matching 10 bases. This CDR3 is built from 17 residues. J was trimmed by 9 bases and V by 8 bases; bases with no gene match: 23. From germline, CDR1 is SQVTM and CDR2 ANQGSEA. The DNA of the CDR3 is TGCAGCTCCGAGGGGAGTAGCGGGGGGCCCCACAGTGTGACGCAGTATTTT. Translation gives CSSEGSSGGPHSVTQYF.

The chain links TRBV9 to TRBJ2-7; TRBD2 might be the D (5 bases). Trimming removed 0 bases from V and 4 bases from J, with 8 bases in between. CDR3 length: 13 residues. CDR1 and CDR2 (germline): SGDLS, YYNGEE. Here the CDR3 DNA reads TGTGCCAGCAGCGTAGGGGTAGCGTACGAGCAGTACTTC. It encodes CASSVGVAYEQYF.

The rearrangement joins TRBV29-1 to TRBJ2-7; 7 bases agree with TRBD1. This CDR3 is built from 13 residues. The junction had 3 bases not matched to a gene; V was cut back by 2 bases and J by 2 bases. The germline V gene encodes CDR1 SQVTM and CDR2 ANQGSEA. The CDR3 DNA reads as TGCAGCGTTGAACTGGACAGGACCTACGAGCAGTACTTC. It is translated as CSVELDRTYEQYF.

The chain carries TRBV6-1 and TRBJ2-1, with a possible D match to TRBD1 (6 bases). In germline, CDR1 is MNHNS, CDR2 SASEGT. CDR3 length: 14 residues. The ends were cut back, 7 bases at V and 4 bases at J, with 14 bases in the middle. The CDR3 DNA reads TGTGCCAGCATGGCCAGGGGCTATTACAATGAGCAGTTCTTC. Encoded protein: CASMARGYYNEQFF.

The rearrangement links TRBV5-4 to TRBJ2-3, with D maybe TRBD2 (7 bases). Between the trimmed V and J ends, which lost 1 base and 6 bases, there was a span of 12 bases. This CDR3 contains 14 residues. Per the germline V gene, CDR1 is SGHNT and CDR2 is YYREEE (reference sequence). The DNA of the CDR3 is TGTGCCAGCAGCTTGCGGGGGGCATCGGATACGCAGTATTTT. Translating it yields CASSLRGASDTQYF. Full variable domain (outside the CDR3, taken from reference TRBV5-4 and TRBJ2-3): ETGVTQSPTHLIKTRGQQVTLRCSSQSGHNTVSWYQQALGQGPQFIFQYYREEENGRGNFPPRFSGLQFPNYSSELNVNALELDDSALYLCASSLRGASDTQYFGPGTRLTVL.

This sequence joins TRBV30 and TRBJ1-1, with a tentative D call TRBD1 (5 bases). V was cut by 3 bases and J by 1 base, with 18 bases left in between. The length of the CDR3 is 16 residues. The V gene's germline CDR1 is GTSNPN and CDR2 SVGIG (reference sequence). The CDR3 reads CAWSTRAPRGNTEAFF. CDR3 in DNA: TGTGCCTGGAGCACCAGGGCACCCCGCGGGAACACTGAAGCTTTCTTT.

This chain connects TRBV7-9 to TRBJ2-3, with D unclear. CDR1 and CDR2 (germline): SEHNR, FQNEAQ (reference sequence). V was trimmed by 5 bases and J by 6 bases, leaving 6 bases between them. This CDR3 has 11 residues. The CDR3 loop reads CASSLDDTQYF. The CDR3 DNA is TGTGCCAGCAGCCTCGACGATACGCAGTATTTT.

Of note for this clone: The same CDR3 arises from other DNA sequences in this sample as well. This CDR3 is CASSLGQTSNSPLHF. The CDR3 DNA follows: TGTGCCAGCAGTTTAGGGCAGACGAGTAATTCACCCCTCCACTTT. This chain links TRBV27 with TRBJ1-6; D call uncertain. The CDR3 is 15 residues long. Germline V gene data show CDR1 as MNHEY and CDR2 as SMNVEV (reference sequence). The V end lost 2 bases, the J end lost 6 bases, and 11 bases lay between the germline ends.

The J gene is TRBJ2-1, the V gene TRBV7-9; 7 bases fit TRBD2. The CDR3 loop spans 15 amino acids. V shed 5 bases and J 3 bases; nucleotides not matched to a gene: 7. Germline V lookup: CDR1 SEHNR, CDR2 FQNEAQ (reference sequence). CDR3 in amino acids: CASSRLAGGYNEQFF. CDR3 in DNA: TGTGCCAGCAGCCGACTAGCTGGGGGCTACAATGAGCAGTTCTTC.

This sequence joins TRBV5-5 and TRBJ2-7; 9 bases align to TRBD2. With V trimmed by 4 bases and J by 2 bases, 10 bases remained unmatched. The CDR3 is made up of 16 amino acids. Germline assignment: CDR1 SGHKS and CDR2 YYEKEE (reference sequence). CDR3 sequence: CASSVTGLARTYEQYF. DNA for the CDR3: TGTGCCAGCAGCGTAACGGGACTAGCCAGAACCTACGAGCAGTACTTC.

The chain combines TRBV15 with TRBJ2-7; 8 nucleotides line up with TRBD2. Germline lookup yields CDR1 LNHNV and CDR2 YYDKDF (reference sequence). The junction had 4 bases not matched to a gene; V was cut back by 4 bases and J by 2 bases. CDR3 length equals 14 residues. The CDR3 region is CATSKFGGAYEQYF. The DNA of the CDR3 is TGTGCCACCAGCAAGTTCGGGGGGGCCTACGAGCAGTACTTC.

The rearrangement joins TRBV28 to TRBJ1-3, with D tentatively TRBD1 (5 bases). Trimming cost V 6 bases and J 6 bases, with 15 bases left between them. CDR1 and CDR2 from the germline V gene are MDHEN and SYDVKM. This CDR3 region has 14 residues. The CDR3 spells CASSSSGPLNTIYF. The DNA of the CDR3 is TGTGCCAGCAGCTCCTCGGGACCTCTAAACACCATATATTTT.

The rearrangement joins TRBV9 to TRBJ2-5; 7 nucleotides line up with TRBD2. This CDR3 region has 13 residues. With V trimmed by 4 bases and J by 3 bases, 3 bases remained unmatched. Germline loops: CDR1 SGDLS, CDR2 YYNGEE. CDR3 in DNA: TGTGCCAGCAGCCTCAGCGGGAAAGAGACCCAGTACTTC. It codes for CASSLSGKETQYF.

This clone showed up just once. The chain joins TRBV7-8 to TRBJ2-5, with D hard to call. Trimming took 1 base from V and 4 from J, leaving 13 bases between them. Looked up from germline, CDR1 is SGHVS and CDR2 is FQNEAQ. This CDR3 spans 15 amino acids. The CDR3 protein is CASSLVHSTRETQYF. CDR3 DNA: TGTGCCAGCAGCTTAGTGCACAGCACCCGAGAGACCCAGTACTTC.

The V gene is TRBV19, the J gene TRBJ2-5, with 8 bases lining up with TRBD1. CDR3 size: 13 residues. V shed 7 bases, J shed 7 bases, and the junction held 8 bases outside the gene matches. Germline loops: CDR1 LNHDA, CDR2 SQIVND (reference sequence). For the CDR3, the DNA is TGTGCCAGTACCGACAGGGGATCAGGGACCCAGTACTTC. The encoded protein is CASTDRGSGTQYF.

This clone was observed a single time. V is TRBV2 and J is TRBJ2-5; D tentatively fits TRBD1 or TRBD2 (6 bases each). The V end was cut by 4 bases, the J end by 5 bases, with 14 bases between. In germline, CDR1 is SNHLY, CDR2 FYNNEI. This CDR3 comprises 14 residues. CDR3 in DNA: TGTGCCAGCAGTGCTCTGACTAGGGGGGAGACCCAGTACTTC. Amino acids: CASSALTRGETQYF.

The V call is TRBV19, the J call TRBJ2-3; weak D call: TRBD1 (6 bases). Germline V lookup: CDR1 LNHDA, CDR2 SQIVND (reference sequence). V lost 3 bases and J lost 0, with 19 bases in between. The CDR3 totals 18 residues. Here the CDR3 reads CASSMTHLGQGSTDTQYF. CDR3 coding DNA: TGTGCCAGTAGTATGACTCATCTGGGGCAGGGGAGCACAGATACGCAGTATTTT.

This clone occurred a few times. The chain carries TRBV15 and TRBJ2-5; D is uncertain. CDR1 LNHNV and CDR2 YYDKDF come from the germline V gene (reference sequence). This CDR3 contains 14 residues. V was shortened by 2 bases and J by 5 bases, with 12 bases between the two germline ends. The CDR3, as DNA: TGTGCCACCAGCAGATATATCAACGGGGAGACCCAGTACTTC. It encodes CATSRYINGETQYF.

The CDR3 region has the DNA TGTGCCAGCAGCTTAGAAACAGGGGACCCCCCATACACAGATACGCAGTATTTT. Amino acids: CASSLETGDPPYTDTQYF. This chain connects TRBV7-9 to TRBJ2-3, with 7 bases lining up with TRBD1. The CDR3 loop spans 18 amino acids. J was trimmed by 2 bases and V by 1 base; bases with no gene match: 12. CDR1 is SEHNR and CDR2 is FQNEAQ in the germline V gene (reference sequence). The entire variable domain, with the rest obtained from reference TRBV7-9 and TRBJ2-3, is as follows: DTGVSQNPRHKITKRGQNVTFRCDPISEHNRLYWYRQTLGQGPEFLTYFQNEAQLEKSRLLSDRFSAERPKGSFSTLEIQRTEQGDSAMYLCASSLETGDPPYTDTQYFGPGTRLTVL.

This clone has a handful of counts. This chain connects TRBV5-1 to TRBJ2-1; TRBD2 matches at 7 bases. The germline V gene encodes CDR1 SGHRS and CDR2 YFSETQ. The CDR3 is made up of 15 amino acids. J gave up 7 bases and V 4 bases, and 11 bases lay outside the gene matches. CDR3 nucleotide sequence: TGCGCCAGCAGCGGGGTTGCGGGAGTGAGGAATGAGCAGTTCTTC. Translated, it gives CASSGVAGVRNEQFF.

Sample share makes this clone medium-sized. The chain has TRBV5-1 and TRBJ1-2; 7 bases are shared with TRBD1. J lost 4 bases, V lost 3 bases, and 3 bases had no gene match. The V gene's germline CDR1 is SGHRS and CDR2 YFSETQ. The CDR3 loop spans 13 amino acids. The CDR3 DNA sequence: TGCGCCAGCAGCTCCGCAGGGGGCTATGGCTACACCTTC. It translates to CASSSAGGYGYTF.

This clone was detected once. The rearrangement joins TRBV9 to TRBJ2-3; D perhaps matches TRBD2 (6 bases). Trimming left V 0 bases short and J 0 bases short, with 8 bases between. CDR1 is SGDLS and CDR2 is YYNGEE in the germline V gene. The CDR3 runs 15 residues. The CDR3 DNA is TGTGCCAGCAGCGTAGAAGGGACTAGCACAGATACGCAGTATTTT. Translation gives CASSVEGTSTDTQYF.

The V and J genes are TRBV18 and TRBJ2-3; D possibly corresponds to TRBD2 (6 bases). This CDR3 region has 15 residues. The V end was cut by 0 bases, the J end by 6 bases, with 13 bases between. Germline-derived CDR1 and CDR2 are KGHSH and LQKENI. CDR3 nucleotide sequence: TGTGCCAGCTCACCACCATCGGCGGGGAGGGATACGCAGTATTTT. Amino acids: CASSPPSAGRDTQYF.

This clone was detected only once. This chain joins TRBV28 and TRBJ2-3; D remains unclear. Between the trimmed V and J ends, which lost 5 bases and 2 bases, there was a span of 11 bases. Germline values: CDR1 MDHEN, CDR2 SYDVKM. This CDR3 is built from 14 residues. CDR3 DNA: TGTGCCAGCAGTCCGGCCGGACCCACAGATACGCAGTATTTT. Its protein is CASSPAGPTDTQYF. Full variable domain (rest looked up from reference TRBV28 and TRBJ2-3): DVKVTQSSRYLVKRTGEKVFLECVQDMDHENMFWYRQDPGLGLRLIYFSYDVKMKEKGDIPEGYSVSREKKERFSLILESASTNQTSMYLCASSPAGPTDTQYFGPGTRLTVL.

The V call is TRBV5-6, the J call TRBJ2-3, with D tentatively TRBD2 (5 bases). CDR1 is SGHDT and CDR2 is YYEEEE in the germline V gene. V was pared by 4 bases and J by 8 bases, with 14 bases between. The CDR3 sequence is 13 residues long. In DNA form, the CDR3 reads TGTGCCAGCAGCCGCGCCGGGGAAGGTACGCAGTATTTT. Protein: CASSRAGEGTQYF.

The rearrangement uses TRBV30 and TRBJ2-7, with a weak D call TRBD2 (6 bases). V lost 2 bases and J lost 2, with 10 bases in between. The length of the CDR3 is 13 residues. The germline CDR1 and CDR2 sequences are GTSNPN and SVGIG (reference sequence). The CDR3 is CAWSRRETYEQYF. The CDR3 nucleotides read TGTGCCTGGAGTCGCCGGGAGACCTACGAGCAGTACTTC.

This chain joins TRBV5-8 and TRBJ2-7; D assignment may be TRBD1 or TRBD2 (5 bases each). Germline V CDR1 and CDR2: SGHTS, YDEGEE. The CDR3 is made up of 16 amino acids. With 1 base removed from V and 0 bases from J, the gap between germline ends came to 14 bases. CDR3 loop: CASSLNLLGVSYEQYF. The DNA for the CDR3 is TGTGCCAGCAGCTTGAACCTCTTGGGGGTCTCCTACGAGCAGTACTTC.

Regarding this clone: The junction differs from germline at one of its ends, possibly a read error. The sample carries other DNA sequences with the same CDR3. This chain links TRBV19 with TRBJ1-2, with a weak D call TRBD1 (5 bases). The CDR3 loop spans 13 amino acids. Germline V CDR1 and CDR2: LNHDA, SQIVND (reference sequence). In nucleotides, the CDR3 is TGTGCCAGTAGTTTCCGGGACCCATATGGCTATACCTTC. It translates to CASSFRDPYGYTF. Variable domain in full (rest from reference TRBV19 and TRBJ1-2): DGGITQSPKYLFRKEGQNVTLSCEQNLNHDAMYWYRQDPGQGLRLIYYSQIVNDFQKGDIAEGYSVSREKKESFPLTVTSAQKNPTAFYLCASSFRDPYGYTFGSGTRLTVV.